Listed here are 32 T cell receptor beta chains from one sample, sequenced in a study of cytomegalovirus exposure and HLA in healthy donors. PCR amplification relied on 60 Vbeta primers (plus 13 Jbeta primers). The data were produced by immunoSEQ multiplex PCR, yet TCRdb's version contains in-frame clones alone and is incomplete. The sample records more than 85,000 clones, around four fifths being singletons. The specimen was PBMCs. Source of these receptors: a man in his forties in good health and CMV-seronegative.

This clone was recorded only once. The chain recombines TRBV9 with TRBJ2-7; the match to TRBD1 covers 9 bases. After removal of 0 bases from V and 4 bases from J, the junction contained 5 bases not matched to a gene. The CDR3 has 15 amino acids. Germline loops: CDR1 SGDLS, CDR2 YYNGEE. CDR3 sequence reads: CASSVAQGAIYEQYF. The CDR3, as DNA: TGTGCCAGCAGCGTAGCACAGGGGGCCATTTACGAGCAGTACTTC.

The chain joins TRBV5-6 to TRBJ2-1; 7 nucleotides line up with TRBD1. The V gene's germline CDR1 is SGHDT and CDR2 YYEEEE. Trimming removed 4 bases from V and 8 bases from J; junction bases left unmatched: 6. The CDR3 covers 13 residues. In DNA form, the CDR3 reads TGTGCCAGCAGCCTCGACAGGGCCCATGAGCAGTTCTTC. It is translated as CASSLDRAHEQFF.

The gene calls are TRBV7-9 and TRBJ2-3, with 11 bases that match TRBD1. The CDR3 sequence is 17 residues long. The V and J ends lost 7 bases and 2 bases, in that order; junction bases with no gene match: 11. Looked up from germline, CDR1 is SEHNR and CDR2 is FQNEAQ (reference sequence). The CDR3: CASTPRVGQGDTDTQYF. The DNA for the CDR3 is TGTGCCAGCACCCCCAGAGTGGGACAGGGGGACACAGATACGCAGTATTTT.

This rearrangement joins TRBV9 to TRBJ2-3; D remains ambiguous. This CDR3 is built from 12 residues. The V end was cut by 4 bases, the J end by 1 base, with 4 bases between. Germline V gene lookup returns CDR1 SGDLS and CDR2 YYNGEE. The CDR3 protein is CASSLRTDTQYF. DNA for the CDR3: TGTGCCAGCAGCCTTCGCACAGATACGCAGTATTTT.

This chain connects TRBV4-1 to TRBJ2-7; D is possibly TRBD1 (6 bases). The V end lost 0 bases, the J end lost 3 bases, and 6 bases lay between the germline ends. Germline CDR1 and CDR2: MGHRA and YSYEKL. The CDR3 totals 13 residues. The CDR3 region has the DNA TGCGCCAGCAGCCAAGAGGACAGCTACGAGCAGTACTTC. Translated, it gives CASSQEDSYEQYF.

V and J are TRBV7-9 and TRBJ2-7; 9 bases match TRBD1. Germline-derived CDR1 and CDR2 are SEHNR and FQNEAQ (reference sequence). J was trimmed by 1 base and V by 1 base; bases with no gene match: 2. The CDR3 extends over 15 amino acids. The CDR3 loop is CASSLGQGVSYEQYF. The CDR3 coding sequence is TGTGCCAGCAGCTTAGGACAGGGGGTTTCCTACGAGCAGTACTTC.

The sample holds a few counts of this clone. V and J are TRBV6-1 and TRBJ1-5; D may be TRBD1 (5 bases). Germline V gene sequence: CDR1 MNHNS, CDR2 SASEGT. V shed 6 bases and J shed 2 bases, with 11 bases lying between them. The CDR3 loop spans 14 amino acids. CDR3: CASSLGGGNQPQHF. The CDR3 nucleotides are TGTGCCAGCAGCCTCGGGGGGGGCAATCAGCCCCAGCATTTT.

The chain has TRBV6-6 and TRBJ2-7; 11 bases match TRBD1. This CDR3 region has 15 residues. V trimming: 2 bases; J trimming: 6 bases; junction bases outside the gene matches: 6. Germline CDR1 is MNHNY and CDR2 is SVGAGI (reference sequence). The DNA of the CDR3 is TGTGCCAGCAGTTACCCACGGGGACAGGGGGTCGAGCAGTACTTC. Protein sequence: CASSYPRGQGVEQYF.

J is TRBJ2-2 and V is TRBV2; 8 nucleotides agree with TRBD2. Per the germline V gene, CDR1 is SNHLY and CDR2 is FYNNEI. V lost 4 bases, J lost 3 bases, and 16 bases stayed unmatched. This CDR3 has 19 residues. This chain's CDR3 is CASSARGPSGSWDTGELFF. In DNA form, the CDR3 reads TGTGCCAGCAGTGCGAGGGGCCCTAGCGGGTCGTGGGACACCGGGGAGCTGTTTTTT.

The chain recombines TRBV7-2 with TRBJ2-3, with TRBD1 identical over 8 bases. CDR1 and CDR2 (germline): SGHTA, FQGNSA. The length of the CDR3 is 17 residues. With 5 bases clipped from V and 4 bases from J, the junction kept 14 bases outside the gene matches. The CDR3 loop reads CASSQLDREEVPDTQYF. The CDR3, as DNA: TGTGCCAGCAGCCAGCTGGACAGGGAGGAAGTGCCAGATACGCAGTATTTT.

This clone has only a few counts. The chain joins TRBV5-1 to TRBJ2-3, with 7 bases matching TRBD1. Germline CDR1 and CDR2: SGHRS and YFSETQ. Germline trimming cut 2 bases from V and 6 bases from J; bases unmatched to any gene: 9. This CDR3 comprises 15 residues. CDR3 sequence reads: CASSFRQGLRDTQYF. In nucleotides, the CDR3 is TGCGCCAGCAGCTTCCGACAGGGCCTGCGTGATACGCAGTATTTT. The full variable domain, rest sourced from reference TRBV5-1 and TRBJ2-3, is KAGVTQTPRYLIKTRGQQVTLSCSPISGHRSVSWYQQTPGQGLQFLFEYFSETQRNKGNFPGRFSGRQFSNSRSEMNVSTLELGDSALYLCASSFRQGLRDTQYFGPGTRLTVL.

This sequence joins TRBV6-5 and TRBJ2-2; 8 bases are shared with TRBD1. J lost 0 bases, V lost 4 bases, and 4 bases had no gene match. This CDR3 region has 16 residues. Germline V lookup: CDR1 MNHEY, CDR2 SVGAGI. The CDR3 is CASSSDRAANTGELFF. Here the CDR3 DNA reads TGTGCCAGCAGTTCGGACAGGGCCGCGAACACCGGGGAGCTGTTTTTT.

The rearrangement links TRBV4-2 to TRBJ1-1; D uncertain. Germline assignment: CDR1 LGHNA and CDR2 YNFKEQ. This CDR3 has 16 amino acids. With 4 bases removed from V and 1 base from J, the gap between germline ends came to 16 bases. CDR3 sequence reads: CASSPLASGWNTEAFF. The DNA of the CDR3 is TGTGCCAGCAGCCCCTTGGCATCCGGGTGGAACACTGAAGCTTTCTTT.

V gene TRBV18 combines with J gene TRBJ1-2, with 9 bases identical to TRBD1. The length of the CDR3 is 15 residues. With 2 bases clipped from V and 3 bases from J, the junction kept 4 bases outside the gene matches. CDR1 and CDR2 (germline): KGHSH, LQKENI. CDR3 coding DNA: TGTGCCAGCTCACCAAACGGACAGGGGTACTATGGCTACACCTTC. This translates into CASSPNGQGYYGYTF.

J is TRBJ2-5 and V is TRBV27; 9 bases agree with TRBD2. V lost 7 bases and J lost 2; bases outside the gene matches: 5. Germline CDR1 and CDR2: MNHEY and SMNVEV (reference sequence). This CDR3 region has 14 residues. This CDR3 reads CASNKRGVQETQYF. CDR3 sequence (DNA): TGTGCCAGCAACAAGCGGGGGGTGCAAGAGACCCAGTACTTC.

This chain connects TRBV19 to TRBJ2-1, with D maybe TRBD2 (5 bases). V shed 3 bases and J shed 7 bases, with 10 bases lying between them. This CDR3 has 13 residues. Germline loops: CDR1 LNHDA, CDR2 SQIVND (reference sequence). As DNA, the CDR3 is TGTGCCAGTAGTATGGAGCGGACGAATGAGCAGTTCTTC. Translation gives CASSMERTNEQFF.

This clone was seen only a few times. V is TRBV4-1 and J is TRBJ2-5; 9 nucleotides line up with TRBD2. After removal of 5 bases from V and 4 bases from J, the junction contained 20 bases not matched to a gene. CDR1 and CDR2 from the germline V gene are MGHRA and YSYEKL. The CDR3 totals 19 residues. This CDR3 reads CASSTPTGLADPQRETQYF. In DNA form, the CDR3 reads TGCGCCAGCAGCACCCCAACGGGACTAGCAGACCCCCAGAGAGAGACCCAGTACTTC.

V gene TRBV6-5 combines with J gene TRBJ2-7; 8 positions match TRBD1. Germline V gene sequence: CDR1 MNHEY, CDR2 SVGAGI. This CDR3 region has 14 residues. V trimming: 2 bases; J trimming: 6 bases; junction bases outside the gene matches: 6. CDR3 loop: CASSYRQGATEQYF. The CDR3, as DNA: TGTGCCAGCAGTTACCGGCAGGGGGCTACCGAGCAGTACTTC.

This chain uses TRBV29-1 with TRBJ1-6; 7 positions match TRBD1. CDR1 and CDR2 (germline): SQVTM, ANQGSEA. V shed 6 bases, J shed 6 bases, and the junction held 5 bases outside the gene matches. The CDR3 spans 13 residues. CDR3 in amino acids: CSVRQGTNSPLHF. The CDR3 bases are TGCAGCGTCCGACAGGGAACTAATTCACCCCTCCACTTT.

This chain uses TRBV5-4 with TRBJ2-1, with D possibly TRBD2 on 7 matching bases. Germline CDR1 reads SGHNT; CDR2 reads YYREEE (reference sequence). Trimming left V 1 base short and J 6 bases short, with 14 bases between. The CDR3 length is 15 residues. CDR3 in amino acids: CASSLPGGGGNEQFF. CDR3 sequence (DNA): TGTGCCAGCAGCTTGCCGGGGGGCGGGGGCAATGAGCAGTTCTTC.

A few counts support this clone. This sequence joins TRBV6-6 and TRBJ1-6, with unresolved D. V was cut by 0 bases and J by 7 bases, with 4 bases left in between. This CDR3 region has 13 residues. Germline V gene lookup returns CDR1 MNHNY and CDR2 SVGAGI (reference sequence). Here the CDR3 DNA reads TGTGCCAGCAGTTACTCCCCAAATTCACCCCTCCACTTT. This encodes CASSYSPNSPLHF.

The chain recombines TRBV10-3 with TRBJ1-3; perhaps TRBD1 as D (5 bases). The CDR3 sequence is 14 residues long. Trimming removed 7 bases from V and 4 bases from J, with 14 bases in between. CDR1 ENHRY and CDR2 SYGVKD come from the germline V gene. As DNA, the CDR3 is TGTGCCATCACCAGGGCTGGAGCGGGAAACACCATATATTTT. It codes for CAITRAGAGNTIYF.

The V call is TRBV4-1, the J call TRBJ2-1, with D tentatively TRBD2 (5 bases). There are 13 residues in the CDR3. V was shortened by 6 bases and J by 9 bases, with 15 bases between the two germline ends. Germline CDR1 is MGHRA and CDR2 is YSYEKL. In DNA form, the CDR3 reads TGCGCCAGCAGTCTCGGGGAAGTATCTGAGCAGTTCTTC. Residues: CASSLGEVSEQFF.

This clone was observed a few times. The chain recombines TRBV5-1 with TRBJ2-6; possible D gene TRBD1, 6 bases. V lost 4 bases and J lost 2, with 13 bases in between. CDR1 and CDR2 from the germline V gene are SGHRS and YFSETQ. There are 16 residues in the CDR3. The CDR3 DNA sequence: TGCGCCAGCAGCACCGGACAGACGACTGGGGCCAACGTCCTGACTTTC. Encoded protein: CASSTGQTTGANVLTF.

The chain couples TRBV27 to TRBJ2-1; 8 nucleotides align to TRBD2. CDR1 and CDR2 from the germline V gene are MNHEY and SMNVEV (reference sequence). The CDR3 length is 15 residues. With V trimmed by 5 bases and J by 4 bases, 7 bases remained unmatched. The CDR3 region is CASSDAGGLYNEQFF. The CDR3 nucleotides read TGTGCCAGCAGTGACGCGGGGGGTCTATACAATGAGCAGTTCTTC.

The chain carries TRBV19 and TRBJ1-3, with a tentative D call TRBD1 (6 bases). V lost 10 bases to trimming and J lost 3 bases, with 16 bases between them. The CDR3 has 14 residues. CDR1 is LNHDA, CDR2 SQIVND, per germline (reference sequence). CDR3 amino acids: CATYREGGGNTIYF. CDR3 sequence (DNA): TGTGCCACCTATCGTGAAGGGGGTGGAAACACCATATATTTT. Using reference TRBV19 and TRBJ1-3 for the parts outside the CDR3, the full variable domain is DGGITQSPKYLFRKEGQNVTLSCEQNLNHDAMYWYRQDPGQGLRLIYYSQIVNDFQKGDIAEGYSVSREKKESFPLTVTSAQKNPTAFYLCATYREGGGNTIYFGEGSWLTVV.

This clone appeared a few times. The rearrangement joins TRBV10-3 to TRBJ1-6; D is uncertain. The CDR3 totals 15 residues. CDR1 is ENHRY, CDR2 SYGVKD, per germline. V shed 6 bases and J shed 3 bases, with 12 bases lying between them. CDR3 DNA: TGTGCCATCAGAGGAGAAGGCGACTATAATTCACCCCTCCACTTT. Protein sequence: CAIRGEGDYNSPLHF.

The genes are TRBV7-2 and TRBJ2-1, with a tentative D call TRBD2 (6 bases). The CDR3 extends over 14 amino acids. CDR1 SGHTA and CDR2 FQGNSA come from the germline V gene. V lost 3 bases and J 0 bases, leaving 6 bases between the germline ends. For the CDR3, the DNA is TGTGCCAGCAGCTTCGGGGGCTCCTACAATGAGCAGTTCTTC. Encoded protein: CASSFGGSYNEQFF. Based on the CDR3 plus reference TRBV7-2 and TRBJ2-1, the full variable domain is GAGVSQSPSNKVTEKGKDVELRCDPISGHTALYWYRQSLGQGLEFLIYFQGNSAPDKSGLPSDRFSAERTGGSVSTLTIQRTQQEDSAVYLCASSFGGSYNEQFFGPGTRLTVL.

This chain connects TRBV7-6 to TRBJ1-1; 8 bases match TRBD1. Trimming cost V 3 bases and J 1 base; bases outside gene matches: 4. Germline CDR1 reads SGHVS; CDR2 reads FNYEAQ. The CDR3 is made up of 15 amino acids. The CDR3 sequence: CASSFETGANTEAFF. In nucleotides, the CDR3 is TGTGCCAGCAGCTTTGAGACAGGGGCGAACACTGAAGCTTTCTTT. Together with reference TRBV7-6 and TRBJ1-1, the CDR3 gives the full variable domain: GAGVSQSPRYKVTKRGQDVALRCDPISGHVSLYWYRQALGQGPEFLTYFNYEAQQDKSGLPNDRFSAERPEGSISTLTIQRTEQRDSAMYRCASSFETGANTEAFFGQGTRLTVV.

This chain connects TRBV6-5 to TRBJ1-1; the match to TRBD1 covers 8 bases. Germline V gene data show CDR1 as MNHEY and CDR2 as SVGAGI. The J segment lost 7 bases and the V segment lost 2 bases, leaving 9 bases of the junction unmatched. CDR3 length equals 15 residues. The CDR3 nucleotides are TGTGCCAGCAGTTACGTGTTGGGACAGGCTTTTGAAGCTTTCTTT. Residues: CASSYVLGQAFEAFF.

The chain employs TRBV5-1 and TRBJ2-5; TRBD2 matches at 13 bases. V shed 3 bases and J 3 bases; nucleotides not matched to a gene: 8. This CDR3 has 17 residues. Germline V gives CDR1 SGHRS, CDR2 YFSETQ. CDR3 in amino acids: CASSWGLAGTLEETQYF. CDR3 DNA sequence: TGCGCCAGCAGCTGGGGACTAGCGGGAACCTTGGAAGAGACCCAGTACTTC.

The rearrangement uses TRBV2 and TRBJ2-3; 8 nucleotides agree with TRBD2. Germline values: CDR1 SNHLY, CDR2 FYNNEI. The J segment lost 2 bases and the V segment lost 7 bases, leaving 8 bases of the junction unmatched. The CDR3 covers 15 residues. CDR3 bases: TGTGCCAGCATGCGGTTTAGCGGGGACACAGATACGCAGTATTTT. Encoded protein: CASMRFSGDTDTQYF.